This note documents a single T cell receptor beta chain sequence. Its antigen remains undetermined. Base qualities are missing; no much larger clone stands one base away. Participants in the prospective study were enrolled through a virtual design, were aged about 18 to 100 years, and lived in about two dozen United States geographic areas. To assign participants to cohorts, the prospective study relied on clinical history that participants themselves reported in a screening survey and a study questionnaire. In the prospective study, mobile phlebotomists collected whole blood, serum and a nasopharyngeal or oropharyngeal swab from each participant. Over an approximately 2-month period, participants in the prospective study had the option of providing additional blood draws and questionnaires. Before DNA extraction, blood samples from the prospective study were shipped at room temperature or frozen.

These data originate in a study of blood T cell repertoires in COVID-19 (dated by TCRdb to 2020 to 2021). Regarding the complete study: Collaborator samples came from the United States, Italy and Spain and covered acute and convalescent phases of COVID-19. The dataset comprised deeply sampled blood TCRbeta repertoires from subjects exposed to, actively infected with, or recovered from COVID-19. Samples came from the ongoing ImmuneRACE study (first 160 participants) plus 1,254 subjects from 6 global collaborators. A freely available public database, intended as a resource for researchers studying the immune response to SARS-CoV-2, is where the repertoires were released. Where available, HLA class I and class II types were taken from metadata supplied by the sample provider and were not determined by assay-based typing. The material from the prospective study consisted of cDNA or gDNA derived from T cells, B-cell-depleted T cells, or PBMCs. Nearly every sample came with metadata listing a de-identified subject ID, COVID-19 status, age in years and sex.

TCRbeta CDR3 regions were amplified from genomic DNA using the immunoSEQ Assay, a bias-controlled multiplex PCR. As for how the authors treated the data: The number of nucleated cells in each sample was estimated by amplification of reference gene primers within the assay. To quantify the absolute abundance of each unique TCRbeta CDR3 rearrangement, sequence reads were collapsed and filtered. For each sample, productive Simpson clonality was calculated as the square root of Simpson's diversity index across productive rearrangements. In TCRdb, the immuneACCESS table is reduced to in-frame sequences with V and J assigned. These tables do not hold every clone; where another copy was compared, an unresolved V gene accounts for under half, and the others remain unexplained. Clone size and V and J calls were adopted from that table, with D and trimming inferred from the DNA. Recorded for this sample are under 300,000 clones; approximately 90% of them occurred a single time. The ten largest clones capture about 2.5% of the sample.

General conclusions and limits of the study: Clinical and demographic metadata were provided uncurated, with the amount varying by source and participant.

The sequenced material came from PBMCs or T cells enriched from blood (not recorded which). This TCR came from a woman aged 35 to 49 with acute COVID-19.

The CDR3 protein: CASSLPGVRTDTQYF. The nucleotide sequence is given as TGTGCCAGCAGCTTGCCGGGAGTGAGAACAGATACGCAGTATTTT. This chain is built from TRBV5-4 and TRBJ2-3, and TRBD2 may be the D gene, going by 6 matching bases. From cysteine to phenylalanine, the CDR3 is 15 amino acids long. Only the CDR3 DNA is retained, 45 bases long and in frame from the first base. V drops 1 base and J drops 3 bases, leaving 12 bases in between. CDR1 and CDR2 are read off the germline V gene (reference sequence) as SGHNT and YYREEE.